A selection of T cell receptor beta chains follows, all from one sample in a study of shared clonotypes between healthy human individuals. Measured with immunoSEQ multiplex PCR; TCRdb has only the in-frame clones, and not every one. Counted here are 2 million to 2.5 million clones, more than 90% occurring once; the ten biggest clones make up more than 0.1%. The material sequenced was naive CD4+ T cells sorted from blood. These receptors came from a man aged 18 to 35 in good health. CDR3s include the opening cysteine and the closing phenylalanine or tryptophan. The order of the fields is CDR3 protein, CDR3 DNA, clone size, V gene, D gene, J gene. A D gene is named only where the DNA matches it firmly. A clone size is listed for some rows: how often the clone was seen (once, few, many), or a class if it is expanded.

CDR3 protein: CASSRDNYGYTF
CDR3 DNA: TGCGCCAGCAGTCGGGATAACTATGGCTACACCTTC
clone size: -
V gene: TRBV10-1
D gene: -
J gene: TRBJ1-2

CDR3 protein: CASRAGTSGGLGDEQYF
CDR3 DNA: TGTGCCAGCAGAGCCGGGACTAGCGGGGGCTTGGGGGACGAGCAGTACTTC
clone size: -
V gene: TRBV5-4
D gene: TRBD2
J gene: TRBJ2-7

CDR3 protein: CASSYKNAKTWEQYF
CDR3 DNA: TGTGCCAGCAGTTATAAGAACGCAAAAACGTGGGAGCAGTACTTC
clone size: -
V gene: TRBV6-6
D gene: -
J gene: TRBJ2-7

CDR3 protein: CASSSQKLLNYGYTF
CDR3 DNA: TGTGCCAGCAGCTCGCAGAAGCTACTTAACTATGGCTACACCTTC
clone size: -
V gene: TRBV5-5
D gene: -
J gene: TRBJ1-2

CDR3 protein: CASSRETGLGYTF
CDR3 DNA: TGTGCCAGCAGCCGGGAGACAGGGTTAGGCTACACCTTC
clone size: -
V gene: TRBV11-2
D gene: TRBD1
J gene: TRBJ1-2

CDR3 protein: CASSRTRTNEKLFF
CDR3 DNA: TGTGCCAGCAGCCGGACTCGGACTAATGAAAAACTGTTTTTT
clone size: -
V gene: TRBV6-5
D gene: -
J gene: TRBJ1-4

CDR3 protein: CASSLGTGLLQPQHF
CDR3 DNA: TGTGCCAGCAGCTTAGGGACAGGGTTATTACAGCCCCAGCATTTT
clone size: -
V gene: TRBV7-8
D gene: TRBD1
J gene: TRBJ1-5

CDR3 protein: CASSLDRSLHEQFF
CDR3 DNA: TGTGCCAGCAGCTTAGATCGTTCACTGCATGAGCAGTTCTTC
clone size: -
V gene: TRBV11-2
D gene: -
J gene: TRBJ2-1

CDR3 protein: CASIPGTKNSYNEQFF
CDR3 DNA: TGTGCCAGTATACCCGGGACAAAAAACTCCTACAATGAGCAGTTCTTC
clone size: -
V gene: TRBV19
D gene: -
J gene: TRBJ2-1

CDR3 protein: CASSLQGVRANVLTF
CDR3 DNA: TGCGCCAGCAGCTTGCAAGGGGTGCGGGCCAACGTCCTGACTTTC
clone size: -
V gene: TRBV5-1
D gene: -
J gene: TRBJ2-6

CDR3 protein: CASSESRPNTEAFF
CDR3 DNA: TGTGCCAGCAGTGAAAGCCGGCCGAACACTGAAGCTTTCTTT
clone size: -
V gene: TRBV25-1
D gene: -
J gene: TRBJ1-1

CDR3 protein: CASSLGDYGYTF
CDR3 DNA: TGTGCCAGCAGTTTGGGAGACTATGGCTACACCTTC
clone size: once
V gene: TRBV28
D gene: -
J gene: TRBJ1-2

CDR3 protein: CASGQGDTGELFF
CDR3 DNA: TGCGCCAGCGGACAGGGCGACACCGGGGAGCTGTTTTTT
clone size: -
V gene: TRBV10-1
D gene: TRBD1
J gene: TRBJ2-2

CDR3 protein: CASSLGVGSDEQYF
CDR3 DNA: TGTGCCAGCAGCTTAGGGGTCGGGTCTGACGAGCAGTACTTC
clone size: -
V gene: TRBV7-2
D gene: -
J gene: TRBJ2-7

CDR3 protein: CSVEGNRDAEFNNEQFF
CDR3 DNA: TGCAGCGTTGAAGGGAACCGGGACGCCGAGTTCAACAATGAGCAGTTCTTC
clone size: -
V gene: TRBV29-1
D gene: -
J gene: TRBJ2-1

CDR3 protein: CASSLAVSSGATGEQYF
CDR3 DNA: TGTGCCAGCAGCTTGGCCGTCTCTAGCGGAGCAACCGGGGAGCAGTACTTC
clone size: -
V gene: TRBV11-2
D gene: TRBD2
J gene: TRBJ2-7

CDR3 protein: CASSVIVQETQYF
CDR3 DNA: TGTGCCAGCAGCGTCATAGTACAAGAGACCCAGTACTTC
clone size: -
V gene: TRBV7-6
D gene: -
J gene: TRBJ2-5

CDR3 protein: CATSRDISSNYGYTF
CDR3 DNA: TGTGCCACCAGCAGGGACATTAGCTCTAACTATGGCTACACCTTC
clone size: -
V gene: TRBV15
D gene: -
J gene: TRBJ1-2

CDR3 protein: CATSRDLTGRETQYF
CDR3 DNA: TGTGCCACCAGCAGAGATTTGACAGGGCGAGAGACCCAGTACTTC
clone size: -
V gene: TRBV15
D gene: TRBD1
J gene: TRBJ2-5

CDR3 protein: CASSAQGADTQYF
CDR3 DNA: TGCGCCAGCAGCGCACAGGGGGCAGATACGCAGTATTTT
clone size: -
V gene: TRBV5-1
D gene: TRBD1
J gene: TRBJ2-3

CDR3 protein: CASRAGTVNSPLHF
CDR3 DNA: TGTGCCAGCAGGGCCGGGACAGTTAATTCACCCCTCCACTTT
clone size: few
V gene: TRBV9
D gene: TRBD1
J gene: TRBJ1-6

CDR3 protein: CASSRGLGDQETQYF
CDR3 DNA: TGTGCCAGCAGCCGGGGCTTGGGGGACCAAGAGACCCAGTACTTC
clone size: -
V gene: TRBV7-9
D gene: -
J gene: TRBJ2-5

CDR3 protein: CASRQGVYNQPQHF
CDR3 DNA: TGTGCCAGCAGACAAGGGGTTTACAATCAGCCCCAGCATTTT
clone size: -
V gene: TRBV28
D gene: -
J gene: TRBJ1-5

CDR3 protein: CASSQVGPGHLNEKLFF
CDR3 DNA: TGCGCCAGCAGCCAAGTGGGACCGGGACACCTTAATGAAAAACTGTTTTTT
clone size: -
V gene: TRBV4-3
D gene: -
J gene: TRBJ1-4

CDR3 protein: CASRQGGNTEAFF
CDR3 DNA: TGTGCCAGCAGACAGGGAGGGAACACTGAAGCTTTCTTT
clone size: -
V gene: TRBV9
D gene: -
J gene: TRBJ1-1

CDR3 protein: CASSLFPLDSPLHF
CDR3 DNA: TGTGCCAGCAGCCTTTTCCCTCTGGATTCACCCCTCCACTTT
clone size: -
V gene: TRBV27
D gene: -
J gene: TRBJ1-6

CDR3 protein: CASSSRDRGSYEQYF
CDR3 DNA: TGTGCCAGCAGCTCCCGGGACAGGGGATCCTACGAGCAGTACTTC
clone size: -
V gene: TRBV6-1
D gene: TRBD1
J gene: TRBJ2-7

CDR3 protein: CASSPGALHTYEQYF
CDR3 DNA: TGTGCCAGCAGCCCCGGGGCTTTACATACCTACGAGCAGTACTTC
clone size: -
V gene: TRBV6-5
D gene: -
J gene: TRBJ2-7

CDR3 protein: CASSPPSADEAFF
CDR3 DNA: TGTGCCAGCTCACCACCGAGCGCGGACGAAGCTTTCTTT
clone size: -
V gene: TRBV18
D gene: -
J gene: TRBJ1-1

CDR3 protein: CASSGRLAGGVEQYF
CDR3 DNA: TGTGCCAGCAGTGGGCGTCTAGCGGGAGGAGTCGAGCAGTACTTC
clone size: -
V gene: TRBV6-1
D gene: TRBD2
J gene: TRBJ2-7

CDR3 protein: CASSSFQIYNEQFF
CDR3 DNA: TGTGCCAGCAGCTCGTTTCAGATCTACAATGAGCAGTTCTTC
clone size: -
V gene: TRBV7-9
D gene: -
J gene: TRBJ2-1

CDR3 protein: CASSYPYSNQPQHF
CDR3 DNA: TGTGCCAGCAGTTACCCCTATAGCAATCAGCCCCAGCATTTT
clone size: -
V gene: TRBV6-6
D gene: -
J gene: TRBJ1-5

CDR3 protein: CASRLDSSNQPQHF
CDR3 DNA: TGTGCCAGCAGACTGGACAGTAGCAATCAGCCCCAGCATTTT
clone size: -
V gene: TRBV6-5
D gene: -
J gene: TRBJ1-5

CDR3 protein: CASSLGLGTETQYF
CDR3 DNA: TGTGCCAGCAGCTTGGGACTGGGCACCGAGACCCAGTACTTC
clone size: -
V gene: TRBV5-4
D gene: -
J gene: TRBJ2-5

CDR3 protein: CSARTEHHYTF
CDR3 DNA: TGCAGTGCTCGGACAGAGCATCACTACACCTTC
clone size: -
V gene: TRBV20-1
D gene: -
J gene: TRBJ1-2

CDR3 protein: CASSSPGDPRQETQYF
CDR3 DNA: TGTGCCAGCAGCTCCCCCGGGGATCCTCGCCAAGAGACCCAGTACTTC
clone size: -
V gene: TRBV11-2
D gene: -
J gene: TRBJ2-5

CDR3 protein: CSVEDRTYSKGEQYF
CDR3 DNA: TGCAGCGTTGAAGATAGAACCTATTCAAAGGGGGAGCAGTACTTC
clone size: -
V gene: TRBV29-1
D gene: -
J gene: TRBJ2-7

CDR3 protein: CAWGGPGNTGELFF
CDR3 DNA: TGTGCCTGGGGCGGGCCCGGGAACACCGGGGAGCTGTTTTTT
clone size: -
V gene: TRBV30
D gene: -
J gene: TRBJ2-2

CDR3 protein: CAISELQGVSPLHF
CDR3 DNA: TGTGCCATCAGTGAGTTGCAGGGGGTTTCACCCCTCCACTTT
clone size: -
V gene: TRBV10-3
D gene: TRBD1
J gene: TRBJ1-6

CDR3 protein: CASSTGVGYEQYF
CDR3 DNA: TGTGCCAGTAGTACTGGGGTCGGTTACGAGCAGTACTTC
clone size: -
V gene: TRBV19
D gene: -
J gene: TRBJ2-7

CDR3 protein: CASSLGLPNEQFF
CDR3 DNA: TGCGCCAGCAGCCTCGGATTACCCAATGAGCAGTTCTTC
clone size: -
V gene: TRBV5-1
D gene: -
J gene: TRBJ2-1

CDR3 protein: CASSYYRGSSYEQYF
CDR3 DNA: TGTGCCAGCAGTTACTATCGGGGGAGCTCCTACGAGCAGTACTTC
clone size: -
V gene: TRBV6-5
D gene: -
J gene: TRBJ2-7

CDR3 protein: CASRLQNTGELFF
CDR3 DNA: TGTGCCAGCAGATTACAGAACACCGGGGAGCTGTTTTTT
clone size: -
V gene: TRBV6-5
D gene: -
J gene: TRBJ2-2

CDR3 protein: CASSLSYTEAFF
CDR3 DNA: TGTGCCAGCAGCTTATCGTACACTGAAGCTTTCTTT
clone size: -
V gene: TRBV7-9
D gene: -
J gene: TRBJ1-1

CDR3 protein: CSARGGLEQYF
CDR3 DNA: TGCAGTGCTAGGGGGGGTCTCGAGCAGTACTTC
clone size: -
V gene: TRBV20-1
D gene: -
J gene: TRBJ2-7

CDR3 protein: CASTQKRVNSYNEQFF
CDR3 DNA: TGTGCCAGCACGCAAAAGAGGGTGAACTCCTACAATGAGCAGTTCTTC
clone size: -
V gene: TRBV6-6
D gene: -
J gene: TRBJ2-1

CDR3 protein: CASRQNSDRGEQYF
CDR3 DNA: TGTGCCAGCAGGCAGAATTCGGACCGGGGAGAGCAGTACTTC
clone size: -
V gene: TRBV6-1
D gene: -
J gene: TRBJ2-7

CDR3 protein: CASSPGTSGSYEQFF
CDR3 DNA: TGTGCCAGCAGTCCTGGGACTAGCGGGAGCTATGAGCAGTTCTTC
clone size: -
V gene: TRBV27
D gene: TRBD2
J gene: TRBJ2-1

CDR3 protein: CASSPPVGQDENIQYF
CDR3 DNA: TGTGCCAGCTCACCCCCAGTGGGACAGGATGAAAACATTCAGTACTTC
clone size: -
V gene: TRBV18
D gene: TRBD1
J gene: TRBJ2-4

CDR3 protein: CASSLYDLNTEAFF
CDR3 DNA: TGTGCCAGCAGCTTGTATGACTTGAACACTGAAGCTTTCTTT
clone size: -
V gene: TRBV7-2
D gene: -
J gene: TRBJ1-1